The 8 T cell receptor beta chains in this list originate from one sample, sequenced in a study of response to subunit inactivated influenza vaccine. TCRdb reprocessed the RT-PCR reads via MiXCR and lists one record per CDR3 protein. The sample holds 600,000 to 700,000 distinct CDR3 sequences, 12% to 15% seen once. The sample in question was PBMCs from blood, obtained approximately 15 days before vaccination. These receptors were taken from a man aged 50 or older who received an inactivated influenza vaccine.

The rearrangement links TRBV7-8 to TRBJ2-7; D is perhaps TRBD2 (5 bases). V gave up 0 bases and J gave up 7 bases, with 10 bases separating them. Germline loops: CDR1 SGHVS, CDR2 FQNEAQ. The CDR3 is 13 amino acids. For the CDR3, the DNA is TGTGCCAGCAGCTTAGCGCTAAGCGGTGAGCAGTACTTC. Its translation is CASSLALSGEQYF. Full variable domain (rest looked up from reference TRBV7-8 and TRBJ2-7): GAGVSQSPRYKVAKRGQDVALRCDPISGHVSLFWYQQALGQGPEFLTYFQNEAQLDKSGLPSDRFFAERPEGSVSTLKIQRTQQEDSAVYLCASSLALSGEQYFGPGTRLTVT.

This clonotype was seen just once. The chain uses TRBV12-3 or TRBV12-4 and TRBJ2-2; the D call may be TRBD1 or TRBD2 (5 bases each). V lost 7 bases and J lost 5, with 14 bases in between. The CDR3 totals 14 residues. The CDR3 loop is CASTQGTGTGELFF. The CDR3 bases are TGTGCCAGCACCCAAGGGACCGGGACCGGGGAGCTGTTTTTT.

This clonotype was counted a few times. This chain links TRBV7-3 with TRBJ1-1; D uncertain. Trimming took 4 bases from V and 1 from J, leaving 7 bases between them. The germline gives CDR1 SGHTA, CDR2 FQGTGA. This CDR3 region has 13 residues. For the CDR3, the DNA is TGTGCCAGCAGCTCTCTAGCGAACACTGAAGCTTTCTTT. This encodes CASSSLANTEAFF.

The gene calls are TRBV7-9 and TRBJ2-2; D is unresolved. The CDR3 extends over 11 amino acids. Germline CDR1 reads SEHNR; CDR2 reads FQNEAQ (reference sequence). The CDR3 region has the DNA TGTAGGGTCGGAGATCCCGGGGAGCTGTTTTTT. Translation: CRVGDPGELFF.

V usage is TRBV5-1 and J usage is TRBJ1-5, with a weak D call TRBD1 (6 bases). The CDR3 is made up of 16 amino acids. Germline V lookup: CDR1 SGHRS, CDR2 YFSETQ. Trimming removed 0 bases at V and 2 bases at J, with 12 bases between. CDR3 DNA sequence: TGCGCCAGCAGCTTGGGTGGGGGCTTGGGCAATCAGCCCCAGCATTTT. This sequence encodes CASSLGGGLGNQPQHF.

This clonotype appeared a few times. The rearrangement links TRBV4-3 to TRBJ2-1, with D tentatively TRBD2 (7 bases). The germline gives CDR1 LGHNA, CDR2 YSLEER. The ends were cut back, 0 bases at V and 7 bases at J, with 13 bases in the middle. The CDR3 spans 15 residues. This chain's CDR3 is CASSQDGLGGNEQFF. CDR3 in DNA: TGCGCCAGCAGCCAAGACGGACTAGGGGGAAATGAGCAGTTCTTC.

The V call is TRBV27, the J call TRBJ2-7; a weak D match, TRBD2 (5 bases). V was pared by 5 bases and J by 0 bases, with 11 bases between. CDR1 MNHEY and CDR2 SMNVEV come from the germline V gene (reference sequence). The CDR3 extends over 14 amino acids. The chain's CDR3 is CASSQQRNSYEQYF. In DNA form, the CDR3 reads TGTGCCAGCAGTCAGCAGCGGAACTCCTACGAGCAGTACTTC.

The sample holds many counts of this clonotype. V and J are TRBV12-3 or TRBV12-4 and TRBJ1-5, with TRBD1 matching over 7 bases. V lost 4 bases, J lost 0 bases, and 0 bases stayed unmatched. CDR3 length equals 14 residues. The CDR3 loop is CASSWDSSNQPQHF. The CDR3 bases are TGTGCCAGCAGTTGGGACAGTAGCAATCAGCCCCAGCATTTT.